These 10 T cell receptor beta chains share one sample of origin, sequenced in a study of T-cell reconstitution after alpha-beta-depleted transplantation in children. The authors prepared the TCRbeta library with unique molecular identifiers. TCRdb itself ran the PCR reads through MiXCR, one entry per CDR3 protein. The sample lists 90,000 to 130,000 distinct CDR3 sequences; approximately 10% were seen once. This sample comprised PBMCs from the stem cell graft donor, obtained from the stem cell graft. Every receptor here comes from a human donor who donated a stem cell graft to a child with acute lymphoblastic leukemia.

This clonotype occurred many times. V usage is TRBV9 and J usage is TRBJ2-3; 9 bases match TRBD2. Per germline, CDR1 SGDLS and CDR2 YYNGEE. This CDR3 is built from 18 residues. The trim removed 0 bases at V and 1 base at J, leaving 9 bases unmatched. Here the CDR3 DNA reads TGTGCCAGCAGCGTAGTCGCGGGGGGGCCCCTCCGCACAGATACGCAGTATTTT. Translation gives CASSVVAGGPLRTDTQYF.

With regard to this clonotype: A much bigger clone sits one base away, suggesting this may be a read error. This chain links TRBV3-1 with TRBJ2-7; 10 positions match TRBD1. The germline V gene has CDR1 LGHDT and CDR2 YNNKEL (reference sequence). The CDR3 loop spans 15 amino acids. V gave up 8 bases and J gave up 5 bases; unmatched junction bases: 12. The CDR3 loop reads CASCLPGQGSHEQYF. CDR3 in DNA: TGTGCCAGCTGCCTTCCGGGACAGGGGTCCCACGAGCAGTACTTC.

This clonotype came up many times. This chain joins TRBV20-1 and TRBJ1-6; D gene uncertain. Germline V gene lookup returns CDR1 DFQATT and CDR2 SNEGSKA (reference sequence). The CDR3 extends over 14 amino acids. The ends were cut back, 6 bases at V and 8 bases at J, with 17 bases in the middle. The CDR3 DNA reads as TGCAGTGCGGCGGGTCTCGGTCGGGATTCACCCCTCCACTTT. Amino acid sequence: CSAAGLGRDSPLHF.

The V gene is TRBV12-3 or TRBV12-4, the J gene TRBJ2-2, with D perhaps TRBD1 (6 bases). CDR3 length equals 19 residues. Trimming pared 10 bases from V and 1 base from J, leaving 28 bases between. DNA of the CDR3: TGTGCCATCCTCCTTGGCCGCGTCTGGGGGCCCGAGAACACCGGGGAGCTGTTTTTT. Translation: CAILLGRVWGPENTGELFF.

In its sample, this clonotype was seen many times. The chain employs TRBV18 and TRBJ1-5; D gene ambiguous. Germline V gene data show CDR1 as KGHSH and CDR2 as LQKENI. CDR3 length: 16 residues. The V end lost 4 bases, the J end lost 5 bases, and 18 bases lay between the germline ends. CDR3 sequence: CASSLQGGAADQPQHF. The DNA of the CDR3 is TGTGCCAGCTCACTACAAGGAGGCGCGGCAGATCAGCCCCAGCATTTT.

This clonotype was recorded a few times. CDR3 sequence reads: CSARRREGSYNEQFF. The CDR3 nucleotides are TGCAGTGCTAGACGGCGGGAGGGCTCCTACAATGAGCAGTTCTTC. The chain is built from TRBV20-1 and TRBJ2-1; 9 nucleotides match TRBD2. Germline-derived CDR1 and CDR2 are DFQATT and SNEGSKA (reference sequence). Trimming cost V 2 bases and J 0 bases; bases outside gene matches: 2. This CDR3 comprises 15 residues.

This clonotype was detected ten times or more. The chain links TRBV4-3 to TRBJ2-1, with D possibly matching TRBD2 (6 bases). The CDR3 has 16 amino acids. V was cut by 0 bases and J by 6 bases, with 15 bases left in between. Germline CDR1 and CDR2: LGHNA and YSLEER. In DNA, the CDR3 is TGCGCCAGCAGCCAAGAAAGAACTAGCCGTGGCAATGAGCAGTTCTTC. Its protein product is CASSQERTSRGNEQFF.

A remark on this clonotype: A read error may explain this, as a much larger clone is one base away. The chain combines TRBV20-1 with TRBJ1-2; the D gene is possibly TRBD1 (5 bases). Germline V CDR1 and CDR2: DFQATT, SNEGSKA (reference sequence). Trimming stripped 2 bases from V and 8 bases from J, with 15 bases between. This CDR3 has 13 residues. In DNA form, the CDR3 reads TGCAGTGCTAGACCCTATTCAGGGTCCGGCTACACCTTC. Its protein product is CSARPYSGSGYTF.

This clonotype was picked up a small number of times. The chain recombines TRBV20-1 with TRBJ2-7; no clear D. Germline CDR1 is DFQATT and CDR2 is SNEGSKA (reference sequence). Trimming shortened V by 7 bases and J by 3 bases, and 16 bases separated the two germline ends. The CDR3 covers 13 residues. The CDR3 loop is CSVPVPPDYEQYF. CDR3 DNA sequence: TGCAGTGTCCCAGTCCCTCCGGACTACGAGCAGTACTTC.

There are many counts of this clonotype. V is TRBV6-1 and J is TRBJ2-3; D call uncertain. The CDR3 runs to 14 residues. Trimming removed 6 bases from V and 2 bases from J, with 12 bases in between. The V gene's germline CDR1 is MNHNS and CDR2 SASEGT. Here the CDR3 DNA reads TGTGCCAGCAGGCGTAACCGCATCACAGATACGCAGTATTTT. It encodes CASRRNRITDTQYF.